This TCR beta chain was retrieved from a study of T cells in Graves' hyperthyroidism and ophthalmopathy. This clonotype was recorded at least ten times. V lost 6 bases, J lost 5 bases, and 14 bases lay in between. CDR3 size: 14 residues. The V gene's germline CDR1 is MNHNS and CDR2 SASEGT. Amplification targeted TCR beta CDR3 regions from RNA transcripts. The primer set for the first-round RT-PCR of the TCR CDR3 was HTBI. MiXCR, run by TCRdb on the multiplex PCR reads, gives a single entry per CDR3 protein. The data contain 200,000 or so distinct CDR3 sequences, roughly a sixth of them singletons. Source material: blood. V is TRBV6-1 and J is TRBJ2-1, with a weak D call TRBD1 (6 bases). The TCR sequence derives from a woman between 45 and 65 years old with Graves' hyperthyroidism. The CDR3 DNA reads as TGTGCCAGCAGACGATCGGACAGAAACAATGAGCAGTTCTTC. This sequence encodes CASRRSDRNNEQFF.